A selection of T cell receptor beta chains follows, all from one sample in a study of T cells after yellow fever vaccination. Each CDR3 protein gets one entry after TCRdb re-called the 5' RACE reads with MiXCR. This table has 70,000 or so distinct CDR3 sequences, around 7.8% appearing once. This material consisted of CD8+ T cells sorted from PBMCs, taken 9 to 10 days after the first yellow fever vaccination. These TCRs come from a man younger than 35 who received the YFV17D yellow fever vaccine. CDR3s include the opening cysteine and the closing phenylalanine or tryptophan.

CASGPGVGELFF TRBV12-3/TRBV12-4
CASSAKPWADRNQPQHF TRBV7-6
CASSRARGGEKLFF TRBV4-3
CASSPEFHWGDAGELFF TRBV5-1
CSVHDWYEQYF TRBV29-1
CASRVDRYEQYF TRBV5-5
CATGRQETQYF TRBV27
CASSRPISTDTQYF TRBV7-9
CAISAAWEQYF TRBV10-3
CAISAGGLGTEAFF TRBV10-3
CASSQGGFLATNEKLFF TRBV14
CASSPQGMVDTGELFF TRBV12-3/TRBV12-4
CASINRQNNEQFF TRBV7-6
CASSLTGGGWGEQFF TRBV12-3/TRBV12-4
CASSSPPNRYEQYF TRBV7-9
CASSLGWALAETQYF TRBV11-2
CASSLGLGGKGSYNEQFF TRBV5-4
CASSLAAERGEKLFF TRBV7-9
CASSQGALYNEQFF TRBV4-3
CASSIAHAGRHTEAFF TRBV19
CASGFGGGPGEQFF TRBV12-5
CASSTSGPDTQYF TRBV4-1
CASNPYGSYEQYF TRBV6-1
CSVEDSGGGHTEAFF TRBV29-1
CASSPPGDTSYEQYF TRBV7-9
CAIKSGGFKNIQYF TRBV10-3
CASSDRGPYQPQHF TRBV12-3/TRBV12-4
CASSLGQGEIYGYTF TRBV7-6
CASSLSMGTEAFF TRBV27
CASSLAGGVYTEAFF TRBV12-3/TRBV12-4
CASSQLSGGPSDTQYF TRBV4-2
CAISSRLAGGSSYNEQFF TRBV12-3/TRBV12-4
CASSLDGRGIYGYTF TRBV7-9
CASSAGGGAGREAFF TRBV9
CASRWTGGANYGYTF TRBV7-2
CASSPRKGGITLETQYF TRBV27
CASQVGPTDTQYF TRBV7-9
CASTEYASAVDTQYF TRBV5-1
CASSQGIGGRSQPQHF TRBV4-3
CATSDLHVEQYF TRBV24-1
CASTWTADTQYF TRBV7-2
CAWSAGLPVIYEQYF TRBV30
CASSYSSSGNEQFF TRBV6-5
CSVDVDTEAFF TRBV29-1
CASSTGTVANTEAFF TRBV19